Following are 15 T cell receptor beta chains from one sample sequenced in a study of blood T cell repertoires in COVID-19. Generated by immunoSEQ multiplex PCR, the TCRdb table keeps only in-frame clones and is missing some. This sample has a few hundred thousand clones, with about 90% found just once. What was sequenced was peripheral blood. These receptors were taken from a middle-aged man with active or convalescent COVID-19.

CDR3 coding DNA: TGTGCCAGCAGAGAAACAGGTCTGAACACTGAAGCTTTCTTT. It yields the protein CASRETGLNTEAFF. The V gene is TRBV3-1 (or the pseudogene TRBV3-2), the J gene TRBJ1-1, with D perhaps TRBD1 (5 bases). V was shortened by 6 bases and J by 0 bases, with 11 bases between the two germline ends. Germline V gene sequence: CDR1 LGHDT, CDR2 YNNKEL (reference sequence). This CDR3 contains 14 residues.

CDR3 coding DNA: TGTGCCAGCAGCTTGGCCGGGGTGTTCTCTGGAAACACCATATATTTT. Translating gives CASSLAGVFSGNTIYF. This chain connects TRBV5-4 to TRBJ1-3; D remains ambiguous. V was trimmed by 0 bases and J by 0 bases, leaving 10 bases between them. Per the germline V gene, CDR1 is SGHNT and CDR2 is YYREEE (reference sequence). The CDR3 extends over 16 amino acids.

This chain connects TRBV5-1 to TRBJ1-1, with D possibly matching TRBD1 (5 bases). The CDR3 runs 15 residues. The V and J ends lost 0 bases and 4 bases respectively, with 13 bases between them. Per the germline V gene, CDR1 is SGHRS and CDR2 is YFSETQ. The CDR3 region is CASSLAPGPATEAFF. The CDR3 nucleotides read TGCGCCAGCAGCTTGGCACCAGGGCCCGCCACTGAAGCTTTCTTT.

This sequence joins TRBV6-6 and TRBJ1-4; a weak D match, TRBD1 (5 bases). The CDR3 length is 16 residues. The germline CDR1 and CDR2 sequences are MNHNY and SVGAGI (reference sequence). V lost 10 bases and J 0 bases, leaving 18 bases between the germline ends. The CDR3 sequence: CATDQGLRATNEKLFF. The CDR3 nucleotides are TGTGCCACCGACCAGGGACTTCGAGCAACTAATGAAAAACTGTTTTTT.

This chain connects TRBV6-5 to TRBJ2-1; TRBD2 matches at 7 bases. The CDR3 consists of 15 residues. J gave up 2 bases and V 1 base, and 2 bases lay outside the gene matches. Germline V gene sequence: CDR1 MNHEY, CDR2 SVGAGI. CDR3 sequence (DNA): TGTGCCAGCAGTTACTACGCGGGGGCCTACAATGAGCAGTTCTTC. Translated, it gives CASSYYAGAYNEQFF.

The rearrangement uses TRBV27 and TRBJ2-3, with 9 bases fitting TRBD1. This CDR3 is built from 14 residues. J gave up 3 bases and V 4 bases, and 2 bases lay outside the gene matches. Germline-derived CDR1 and CDR2 are MNHEY and SMNVEV (reference sequence). CDR3 region: CASSWGQGTDTQYF. The CDR3 DNA sequence: TGTGCCAGCAGTTGGGGACAGGGAACAGATACGCAGTATTTT.

The chain couples TRBV12-5 to TRBJ1-5; TRBD1 is a possible D gene (6 bases). The CDR3 contains 14 residues. Germline CDR1 and CDR2: LGHNT and FRNRAP. The V end lost 3 bases, the J end lost 4 bases, and 10 bases lay between the germline ends. CDR3 DNA sequence: TGTGCTAGTGGTTTTTTAACAGGGAATCAGCCCCAGCATTTT. Residues: CASGFLTGNQPQHF. Filled out from reference TRBV12-5 and TRBJ1-5, the complete variable domain reads DARVTQTPRHKVTEMGQEVTMRCQPILGHNTVFWYRQTMMQGLELLAYFRNRAPLDDSGMPKDRFSAEMPDATLATLKIQPSEPRDSAVYFCASGFLTGNQPQHFGDGTRLSIL.

The V gene is TRBV11-3, the J gene TRBJ2-1; possibly TRBD2 for D (6 bases). Germline V CDR1 and CDR2: SGHNT, YENEEA. This CDR3 spans 16 amino acids. The V end was cut by 5 bases, the J end by 2 bases, with 16 bases between. The CDR3 DNA reads TGTGCCAGCAGCGCGAGCGGCCCGGGAGCCTACAATGAGCAGTTCTTC. Translating gives CASSASGPGAYNEQFF. Together with reference TRBV11-3 and TRBJ2-1, the CDR3 gives the full variable domain: EAGVVQSPRYKIIEKKQPVAFWCNPISGHNTLYWYLQNLGQGPELLIRYENEEAVDDSQLPKDRFSAERLKGVDSTLKIQPAELGDSAVYLCASSASGPGAYNEQFFGPGTRLTVL.

The chain links TRBV6-1 to TRBJ2-1, with 9 nucleotides matching TRBD2. J was trimmed by 4 bases and V by 4 bases; bases with no gene match: 8. CDR3 size: 16 residues. The germline gives CDR1 MNHNS, CDR2 SASEGT. CDR3 DNA: TGTGCCAGCAGTGCCCCGCTAGCGGGACGATACAATGAGCAGTTCTTC. As protein: CASSAPLAGRYNEQFF.

The CDR3 spells CASSGTSGSGEQFF. The CDR3 DNA follows: TGTGCCAGCAGTGGGACTAGCGGGTCCGGTGAGCAGTTCTTC. The rearrangement joins TRBV28 to TRBJ2-1; TRBD2 agrees at 12 bases. Germline V gene lookup returns CDR1 MDHEN and CDR2 SYDVKM. The CDR3 sequence is 14 residues long. With 5 bases clipped from V and 9 bases from J, the junction kept 5 bases outside the gene matches.

This clone was seen a few times. The chain carries TRBV9 and TRBJ1-1; a weak D match, TRBD1 (6 bases). The CDR3 contains 14 residues. Germline lookup yields CDR1 SGDLS and CDR2 YYNGEE. Trimming stripped 2 bases from V and 1 base from J, with 9 bases between. The CDR3 is CASSVNRANTEAFF. For the CDR3, the DNA is TGTGCCAGCAGCGTCAACAGGGCGAACACTGAAGCTTTCTTT.

In nucleotides, the CDR3 is TGTGCCAGCTCACCCTTGGGACAGGAAGCTTTCTTT. It specifies CASSPLGQEAFF. J is TRBJ1-1 and V is TRBV18; 7 bases are shared with TRBD1. Germline V gene sequence: CDR1 KGHSH, CDR2 LQKENI. The junction had 3 bases not matched to a gene; V was cut back by 3 bases and J by 8 bases. CDR3 length equals 12 residues.

This rearrangement joins TRBV4-1 to TRBJ2-2, with 11 bases fitting TRBD1. CDR3 length: 21 residues. The V segment lost 4 bases and the J segment 3 bases; nucleotides outside the gene matches: 19. Germline CDR1 MGHRA, CDR2 YSYEKL. The CDR3 spells CASSLPPRGQGVQVDTGELFF. In DNA, the CDR3 is TGCGCCAGCAGCCTCCCCCCCCGGGGACAGGGGGTTCAAGTGGACACCGGGGAGCTGTTTTTT.

The chain couples TRBV5-1 to TRBJ1-2, with 7 bases fitting TRBD1. CDR1 is SGHRS and CDR2 is YFSETQ in the germline V gene. V shed 7 bases and J 2 bases; nucleotides not matched to a gene: 8. CDR3 length: 14 amino acids. CDR3 protein: CASRTTGSNYGYTF. The CDR3 DNA reads as TGCGCCAGCCGGACGACAGGGTCCAACTATGGCTACACCTTC.

V gene TRBV5-6 combines with J gene TRBJ1-5, with 8 nucleotides matching TRBD1. This CDR3 spans 13 amino acids. CDR1 SGHDT and CDR2 YYEEEE come from the germline V gene. Trimming removed 5 bases from V and 7 bases from J; junction bases left unmatched: 5. CDR3 in amino acids: CASSTGGGQPQHF. DNA of the CDR3: TGTGCCAGCAGTACAGGGGGAGGACAGCCCCAGCATTTT.